These T cell receptor beta chains were read from a single sample in a study of vaccination and CD4 T cells after COVID-19. TCRdb itself ran the PCR reads through MiXCR, one entry per CDR3 protein. Of about 6,600 distinct CDR3 sequences listed, 40% to 55% are singletons. The antigens of these receptors remain unknown. The sample consisted of CD4+ T cells from blood, cultured in vitro. These receptors came from a human donor in good health. CDR3s include the opening cysteine and the closing phenylalanine or tryptophan. The order of the fields is clone size, J gene, D gene, V gene, CDR3 protein, CDR3 DNA. The D gene is left open where the match is weak. Clone size is shown for a subset of rows, as once, few, many or a class of expanded clone.

clone_size: few; j_call: TRBJ1-1; d_call: .; v_call: TRBV6-5; cdr3_aa: CASSYSTRNTEAFF; cdr3_nt: TGTGCCAGCAGTTACTCGACTAGGAACACTGAAGCTTTCTTT
clone_size: few; j_call: TRBJ2-5; d_call: TRBD2; v_call: TRBV20-1; cdr3_aa: CSGTTGLADQETQYF; cdr3_nt: TGCAGTGGTACCACGGGACTAGCGGACCAAGAGACCCAGTACTTC
clone_size: few; j_call: TRBJ2-7; d_call: .; v_call: TRBV19; cdr3_aa: CASSGGPFMHEQYF; cdr3_nt: TGTGCCAGTAGCGGGGGGCCATTTATGCACGAGCAGTACTTC
clone_size: .; j_call: TRBJ1-1; d_call: .; v_call: TRBV7-6; cdr3_aa: CASSLEADVLTEAFF; cdr3_nt: TGTGCCAGCAGCTTAGAAGCAGACGTACTCACTGAAGCTTTCTTT
clone_size: .; j_call: TRBJ1-5; d_call: TRBD1; v_call: TRBV3-1; cdr3_aa: CASSAGQLSNQPQHF; cdr3_nt: TGTGCCAGCAGCGCGGGACAGCTTAGCAATCAGCCCCAGCATTTT
clone_size: .; j_call: TRBJ1-1; d_call: .; v_call: TRBV20-1; cdr3_aa: CSARSGADTEAFF; cdr3_nt: TGCAGTGCTAGATCAGGGGCGGACACTGAAGCTTTCTTT
clone_size: .; j_call: TRBJ1-2; d_call: .; v_call: TRBV27; cdr3_aa: CASSQRGAGGYGYTF; cdr3_nt: TGTGCCAGCAGTCAACGGGGGGCCGGTGGCTATGGCTACACCTTC
clone_size: few; j_call: TRBJ1-2; d_call: .; v_call: TRBV6-5; cdr3_aa: CASSYSIGAYGYTF; cdr3_nt: TGTGCCAGCAGTTACTCGATAGGGGCCTATGGCTACACCTTC
clone_size: .; j_call: TRBJ2-1; d_call: TRBD2; v_call: TRBV27; cdr3_aa: CASSLSGGGSNNEQFF; cdr3_nt: TGTGCCAGCAGTTTATCCGGGGGGGGCAGCAACAATGAGCAGTTCTTC
clone_size: .; j_call: TRBJ1-1; d_call: .; v_call: TRBV6-2/TRBV6-3; cdr3_aa: CASSWTAMNTEAFF; cdr3_nt: TGTGCCAGCAGTTGGACAGCTATGAACACTGAAGCTTTCTTT
clone_size: .; j_call: TRBJ1-1; d_call: .; v_call: TRBV6-2/TRBV6-3; cdr3_aa: CASSSARVWYTEAFF; cdr3_nt: TGTGCCAGCAGTTCGGCCAGGGTTTGGTACACTGAAGCTTTCTTT
clone_size: few; j_call: TRBJ2-7; d_call: TRBD2; v_call: TRBV6-5; cdr3_aa: CASSYDAWGGDEQYF; cdr3_nt: TGTGCCAGCAGTTACGATGCTTGGGGGGGAGACGAGCAGTACTTC
clone_size: .; j_call: TRBJ2-7; d_call: .; v_call: TRBV15; cdr3_aa: CATSRDSLGEQYF; cdr3_nt: TGTGCCACCAGCAGAGATAGTCTAGGAGAGCAGTACTTC
clone_size: .; j_call: TRBJ2-3; d_call: .; v_call: TRBV7-7; cdr3_aa: CASSRGGSTDTQYF; cdr3_nt: TGTGCCAGCAGCCGTGGCGGGAGCACAGATACGCAGTATTTT
clone_size: .; j_call: TRBJ2-1; d_call: .; v_call: TRBV12-3/TRBV12-4; cdr3_aa: CASSLSGLRHYNEQFF; cdr3_nt: TGTGCCAGCAGTTTATCGGGGCTGAGGCACTACAATGAGCAGTTCTTC
clone_size: few; j_call: TRBJ2-6; d_call: TRBD1; v_call: TRBV6-2/TRBV6-3; cdr3_aa: CASSYSRGQGGSGANVLTF; cdr3_nt: TGTGCCAGCAGTTACTCCAGGGGACAGGGGGGCTCTGGGGCCAACGTCCTGACTTTC
clone_size: .; j_call: TRBJ1-1; d_call: .; v_call: TRBV10-1; cdr3_aa: CASSAGAEAFF; cdr3_nt: TGCGCCAGCAGTGCAGGGGCTGAGGCTTTCTTT
clone_size: .; j_call: TRBJ1-1; d_call: TRBD1; v_call: TRBV5-6; cdr3_aa: CASSVRTGGFTEAFF; cdr3_nt: TGTGCCAGCAGCGTCAGGACAGGGGGCTTCACTGAAGCTTTCTTT
clone_size: .; j_call: TRBJ2-2; d_call: .; v_call: TRBV6-5; cdr3_aa: CASTYTYTGELFF; cdr3_nt: TGTGCCAGCACTTACACTTACACCGGGGAGCTGTTTTTT
clone_size: .; j_call: TRBJ1-1; d_call: .; v_call: TRBV28; cdr3_aa: CASRGAAPTTEAFF; cdr3_nt: TGTGCCAGCAGGGGGGCAGCTCCAACCACTGAAGCTTTCTTT
clone_size: few; j_call: TRBJ2-3; d_call: TRBD2; v_call: TRBV15; cdr3_aa: CATSRGYGGGLTLGEDTQYF; cdr3_nt: TGTGCCACCAGCAGAGGATATGGCGGGGGGCTCACTCTCGGGGAAGATACGCAGTATTTT
clone_size: few; j_call: TRBJ2-7; d_call: .; v_call: TRBV7-7; cdr3_aa: CASSFDRFSYEQYF; cdr3_nt: TGTGCCAGCAGTTTTGACAGGTTCTCCTACGAGCAGTACTTC
clone_size: few; j_call: TRBJ2-1; d_call: TRBD2; v_call: TRBV20-1; cdr3_aa: CSAATTSGNGAEQFF; cdr3_nt: TGCAGTGCTGCAACCACTAGCGGGAACGGCGCTGAGCAGTTCTTC
clone_size: .; j_call: TRBJ2-7; d_call: TRBD2; v_call: TRBV7-6; cdr3_aa: CASSSLAGNEQYF; cdr3_nt: TGTGCCAGCAGCTCACTAGCGGGAAACGAGCAGTACTTC
clone_size: .; j_call: TRBJ2-5; d_call: .; v_call: TRBV7-9; cdr3_aa: CASSLGGQETQYF; cdr3_nt: TGTGCCAGCAGCTTAGGCGGTCAAGAGACCCAGTACTTC
clone_size: .; j_call: TRBJ2-2; d_call: .; v_call: TRBV12-1; cdr3_aa: CASSPPPLQNTGELFF; cdr3_nt: TGTGCCAGCAGCCCGCCCCCGCTCCAGAACACCGGGGAGCTGTTTTTT
clone_size: .; j_call: TRBJ1-1; d_call: TRBD1; v_call: TRBV5-1; cdr3_aa: CASSSGTGNTEAFF; cdr3_nt: TGCGCCAGCAGCTCTGGGACAGGGAACACTGAAGCTTTCTTT
clone_size: .; j_call: TRBJ2-3; d_call: TRBD1; v_call: TRBV6-1; cdr3_aa: CASRLRSFGDRGTDTQYF; cdr3_nt: TGTGCCAGCAGGCTGAGGTCTTTTGGGGACAGGGGGACAGATACGCAGTATTTT
clone_size: few; j_call: TRBJ2-1; d_call: TRBD2; v_call: TRBV6-1; cdr3_aa: CASSFGTTHNEQFF; cdr3_nt: TGTGCCAGCAGCTTCGGGACTACTCACAATGAGCAGTTCTTC
clone_size: .; j_call: TRBJ1-1; d_call: TRBD1; v_call: TRBV19; cdr3_aa: CASSQGTVTEAFF; cdr3_nt: TGTGCCAGTAGTCAGGGGACAGTCACTGAAGCTTTCTTT
clone_size: .; j_call: TRBJ2-7; d_call: .; v_call: TRBV20-1; cdr3_aa: CSARVPVAGSEQYF; cdr3_nt: TGCAGTGCTAGAGTACCAGTGGCTGGTTCCGAGCAGTACTTC
clone_size: .; j_call: TRBJ1-5; d_call: .; v_call: TRBV28; cdr3_aa: CASSPLGPSEPQHF; cdr3_nt: TGTGCCAGCAGTCCCCTAGGCCCGAGTGAACCCCAGCATTTT
clone_size: .; j_call: TRBJ2-2; d_call: TRBD2; v_call: TRBV11-2; cdr3_aa: CASSLLGLAGSVGELFF; cdr3_nt: TGTGCCAGCAGCTTATTAGGGCTAGCGGGGTCGGTCGGGGAGCTGTTTTTT